The entry below gives a single T cell receptor (beta chain) sequence along with its context. Its antigen remains unidentified. Germline values: CDR1 WNHNN, CDR2 SYGVQD (reference sequence). V lost 0 bases to trimming and J lost 4 bases, with 10 bases between them. The CDR3 spans 14 residues. Both subsets, CD45RA+ naive and CD45RA-negative memory, were split from the CD4+ cells. Generated by immunoSEQ multiplex PCR, the TCRdb table keeps only in-frame clones and is missing some. The table has over a million clones, about 76% seen once. The data were taken from a study of shared clonotypes between healthy human individuals. Study-level information: CD4 naive and CD4 memory each took three plates per donor, while CD8 naive took two and CD8 memory one. Findings and caveats of the study: Among donors, clonotype sharing was expected to be affected by sequencing depth. Rarefaction revealed incomplete sorted-subset sequencing despite large depth.

The TCR sequence derives from a man between 18 and 35 years old in good health. The sequenced material came from memory CD4+ T cells sorted from blood. The subset was: CD45RA-negative fraction. The chain joins TRBV10-1 to TRBJ2-7, with D perhaps matching TRBD1 (5 bases). The CDR3 reads CASSESTTGYEQYF. The DNA for the CDR3 is TGCGCCAGCAGTGAGTCAACCACAGGATACGAGCAGTACTTC.